The entry that follows covers one TCR beta chain sequence. Its matching antigen is unknown. The data originate from a study of T cells in Graves' hyperthyroidism and ophthalmopathy. RNA transcripts were the template for amplifying TCR beta CDR3 regions. When the TCR CDR3 underwent first-round RT-PCR, the HTBI primer set was used. TCRdb re-called the multiplex PCR reads with MiXCR, one entry per CDR3 protein. The profile shows a few hundred thousand distinct CDR3 sequences, approximately 13% of them singletons. Not enrolled were patients with uncontrolled infection, other autoimmune disease, pregnancy or lactation. The PBMCs were sourced from fresh peripheral blood (about 10 ml). Germline CDR1 LNHNV, CDR2 YYDKDF (reference sequence). The V end was cut by 0 bases, the J end by 7 bases, with 15 bases between. The CDR3 is 16 residues long. Study observations and caveats: Among clonotypes expanded in thyroid above 0.001, most were also found in blood. Prediction of ophthalmopathy progression came a median roughly 7.1 months pre-onset.

The TCR was taken from a woman aged 18-35 years with Graves' hyperthyroidism. The sample was blood. The rearrangement joins TRBV15 to TRBJ1-4; D gene ambiguous. The CDR3 loop reads CATSRDYSRFAEKLFF. Written as DNA, the CDR3 is TGTGCCACCAGCAGAGATTACTCACGGTTTGCTGAAAAACTGTTTTTT.